This T cell receptor (beta chain) was obtained from a study of OX40 agonist ivuxolimab in advanced cancers. As for the study more broadly: The costimulatory receptor OX40 (CD134) was targeted by ivuxolimab, a fully human IgG2 agonistic monoclonal antibody. Intravenous ivuxolimab was administered to patients every 2 weeks at six dose levels: 0.01, 0.1, 0.3, 1.5, 3 and 10 mg/kg. Among the 52 dose-escalation patients, approximately 20 had hepatocellular carcinoma, roughly 15 melanoma, 9 renal cell carcinoma and 9 head and neck cancer. In the dose-escalation cohort, around 80% of patients were male, and the mean age was roughly 60 years with a range of roughly 23 to 79. Patients were allowed to have had prior anti-PD-1, anti-PD-L1 or anti-CTLA-4 therapy, and 40% of the dose-escalation patients had previously received checkpoint inhibitors. Partial responses were achieved by three dose-escalation patients, of whom one had hepatocellular carcinoma and two had cutaneous melanoma. The point of sequencing TCRbeta in the periphery was to test whether ivuxolimab changed TCR sequence diversity and drove clonal T-cell expansion. The paper covers the monotherapy dose-escalation part of the phase I ivuxolimab trial, which included N of about 50 patients.

The trial excluded patients who had a history of autoimmune disease or were on systemic immunosuppression. Peripheral blood for TCR sequencing was collected from all dose cohorts at baseline, on cycle 4 day 1, and on cycle 7 day 1. The samples were taken from a phase I, first-in-human, multicenter, open-label dose-escalation trial of ivuxolimab. The trial enrolled adults with locally advanced or metastatic head and neck squamous cell, hepatocellular, melanoma or renal cell carcinoma. Before TCR sequencing, CD4+ T cells and CD8+ T cells from peripheral blood were sorted into separate populations. The paper as a whole reports these results and caveats: Clonal expansion of both CD4+ and CD8+ blood T cells was observed from baseline to week 6 at doses 0.1 to 3.0 mg/kg. Partial responders in the 0.1-3.0 mg/kg groups had among the lowest normalized peripheral clonal expansion, especially among CD8+ T cells. After ivuxolimab, expanded clones were on average more numerous among CD8+ T cells than among CD4+ T cells. Low levels of normalized T-cell clonal expansion were also seen in some patients who did not respond. The antigen specificity of the peripheral T cells that underwent clonal expansion was not determined.

About this clone: The specificity of this receptor is unknown. Nothing much larger sits one base from this clone, and base qualities are not available.

The trim is 5 bases for V and 6 bases for J, with a gap of 28 bases between the germline ends. Taken from cysteine to phenylalanine, the CDR3 has 19 residues. Of the read, only the CDR3 DNA is kept; its 57 bases are in frame from base 1. Sequences MGHRA (CDR1) and YSYEKL (CDR2) are obtained from the germline V gene. Genomic DNA was isolated from the sorted cells so that the TCRbeta CDR3 region could be sequenced. TCRbeta CDR3 regions were sequenced using the immunoSEQ Assay. TCRdb holds this immuneACCESS table with in-frame rearrangements only. Some clones are missing; in checked studies, unresolved V genes explain under half, and the rest has no known cause. Present in this sample are about 39,000 clones, around 90% of which were seen just once. The top ten clonotypes cover about 20% of the sample.

This clonotype was obtained from an adult with an advanced solid tumor such as melanoma, head and neck, liver or kidney cancer. The material sequenced was CD4+ or CD8+ T cells sorted from blood, taken in a trial of the OX40 agonist ivuxolimab. The rearranged chain carries TRBV4-1 and TRBJ2-2; 5 matching bases give a weak D call of TRBD2. The CDR3 reads CASSKRVLGNAQWSGELFF. Here is the DNA: TGCGCCAGCAGCAAGAGGGTATTAGGGAACGCTCAATGGTCCGGGGAGCTGTTTTTT.